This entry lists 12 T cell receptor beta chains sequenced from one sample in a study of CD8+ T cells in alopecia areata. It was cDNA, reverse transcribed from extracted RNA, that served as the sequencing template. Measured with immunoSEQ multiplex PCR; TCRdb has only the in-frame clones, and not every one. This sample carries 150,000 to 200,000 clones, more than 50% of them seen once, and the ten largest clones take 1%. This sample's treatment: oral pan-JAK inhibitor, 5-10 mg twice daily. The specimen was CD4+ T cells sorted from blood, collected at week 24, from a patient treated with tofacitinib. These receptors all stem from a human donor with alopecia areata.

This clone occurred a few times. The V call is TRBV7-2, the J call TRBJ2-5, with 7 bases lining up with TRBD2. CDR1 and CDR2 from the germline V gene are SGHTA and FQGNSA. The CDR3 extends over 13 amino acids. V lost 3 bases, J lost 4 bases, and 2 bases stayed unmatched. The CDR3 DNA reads TGTGCCAGCAGCTTGTGGGAGGGAGAGACCCAGTACTTC. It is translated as CASSLWEGETQYF.

The CDR3 sequence: CAWRGQNTGELFF. The CDR3 nucleotides read TGTGCCTGGAGGGGGCAGAACACCGGGGAGCTGTTTTTT. The chain employs TRBV30 and TRBJ2-2, with D possibly being TRBD1 (5 bases). V lost 3 bases and J lost 1, with 6 bases in between. The length of the CDR3 is 13 residues. CDR1 is GTSNPN, CDR2 SVGIG, per germline (reference sequence).

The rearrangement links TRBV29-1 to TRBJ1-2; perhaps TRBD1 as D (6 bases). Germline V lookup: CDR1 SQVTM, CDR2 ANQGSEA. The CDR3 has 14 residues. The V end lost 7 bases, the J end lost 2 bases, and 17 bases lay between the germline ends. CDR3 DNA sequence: TGCAGCGCCCGAGGGGGGCGAGAAAACTATGGCTACACCTTC. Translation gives CSARGGRENYGYTF.

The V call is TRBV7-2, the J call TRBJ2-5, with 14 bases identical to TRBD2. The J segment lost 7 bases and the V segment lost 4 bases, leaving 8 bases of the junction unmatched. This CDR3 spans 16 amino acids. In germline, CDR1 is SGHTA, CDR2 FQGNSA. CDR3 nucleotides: TGTGCCAGCAGCTCAACAGGACTAGCGGGGGGTGGGACCCAGTACTTC. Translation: CASSSTGLAGGGTQYF.

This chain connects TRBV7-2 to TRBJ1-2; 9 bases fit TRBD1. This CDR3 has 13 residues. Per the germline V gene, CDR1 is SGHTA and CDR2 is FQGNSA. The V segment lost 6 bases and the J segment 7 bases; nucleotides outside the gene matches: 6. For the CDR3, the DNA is TGTGCCAGCAGTGAACAGGGGGCGGGTGGCTACACCTTC. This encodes CASSEQGAGGYTF.

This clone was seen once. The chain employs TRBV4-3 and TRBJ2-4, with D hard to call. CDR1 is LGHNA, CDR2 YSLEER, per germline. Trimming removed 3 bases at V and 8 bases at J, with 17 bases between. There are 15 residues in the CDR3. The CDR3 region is CASSQTPLDGDIQYF. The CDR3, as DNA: TGCGCCAGCAGCCAGACCCCTTTAGATGGGGACATTCAGTACTTC.

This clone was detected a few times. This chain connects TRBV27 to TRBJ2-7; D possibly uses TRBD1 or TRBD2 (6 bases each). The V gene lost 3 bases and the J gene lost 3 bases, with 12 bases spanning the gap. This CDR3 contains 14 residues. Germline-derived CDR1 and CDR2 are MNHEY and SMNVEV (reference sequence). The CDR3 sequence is CASSFGRGLYEQYF. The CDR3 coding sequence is TGTGCCAGCAGTTTCGGCAGGGGACTCTACGAGCAGTACTTC.

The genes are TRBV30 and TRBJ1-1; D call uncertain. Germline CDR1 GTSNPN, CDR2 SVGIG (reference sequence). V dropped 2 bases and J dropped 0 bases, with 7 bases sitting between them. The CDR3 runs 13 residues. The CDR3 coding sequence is TGTGCCTGGAGTAACACTATGAACACTGAAGCTTTCTTT. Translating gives CAWSNTMNTEAFF.

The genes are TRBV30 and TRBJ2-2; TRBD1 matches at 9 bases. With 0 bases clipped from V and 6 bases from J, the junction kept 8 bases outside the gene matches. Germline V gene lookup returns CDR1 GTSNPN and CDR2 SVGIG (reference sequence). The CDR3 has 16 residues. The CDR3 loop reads CAWSVPGTGFSGELFF. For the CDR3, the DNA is TGTGCCTGGAGTGTACCTGGGACAGGGTTTTCCGGGGAGCTGTTTTTT.

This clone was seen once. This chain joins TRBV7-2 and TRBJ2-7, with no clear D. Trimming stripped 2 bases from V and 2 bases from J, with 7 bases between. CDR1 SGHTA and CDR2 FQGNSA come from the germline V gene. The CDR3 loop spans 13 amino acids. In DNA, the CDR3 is TGTGCCAGCAGCTTATTAGGTCCCTACGAGCAGTACTTC. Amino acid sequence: CASSLLGPYEQYF. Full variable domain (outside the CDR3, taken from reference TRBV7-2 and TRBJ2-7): GAGVSQSPSNKVTEKGKDVELRCDPISGHTALYWYRQSLGQGLEFLIYFQGNSAPDKSGLPSDRFSAERTGGSVSTLTIQRTQQEDSAVYLCASSLLGPYEQYFGPGTRLTVT.

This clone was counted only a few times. The CDR3 coding sequence is TGTGCCAGCAGTGAGGACGGCAAGACCTATGGCTACACCTTC. It is translated as CASSEDGKTYGYTF. The genes are TRBV2 and TRBJ1-2; D gene uncertain. Deletions cut 3 bases from V and 4 bases from J, with 12 bases between. CDR3 length: 14 residues. Germline values: CDR1 SNHLY, CDR2 FYNNEI. Supplemented by reference TRBV2 and TRBJ1-2, the full variable domain reads EPEVTQTPSHQVTQMGQEVILRCVPISNHLYFYWYRQILGQKVEFLVSFYNNEISEKSEIFDDQFSVERPDGSNFTLKIRSTKLEDSAMYFCASSEDGKTYGYTFGSGTRLTVV.

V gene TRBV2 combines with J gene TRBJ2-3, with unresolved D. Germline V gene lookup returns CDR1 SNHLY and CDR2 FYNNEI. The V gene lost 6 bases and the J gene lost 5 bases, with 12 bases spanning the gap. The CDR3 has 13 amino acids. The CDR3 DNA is TGTGCCAGCAGGTCTTCAGACCGAGATACGCAGTATTTT. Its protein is CASRSSDRDTQYF.